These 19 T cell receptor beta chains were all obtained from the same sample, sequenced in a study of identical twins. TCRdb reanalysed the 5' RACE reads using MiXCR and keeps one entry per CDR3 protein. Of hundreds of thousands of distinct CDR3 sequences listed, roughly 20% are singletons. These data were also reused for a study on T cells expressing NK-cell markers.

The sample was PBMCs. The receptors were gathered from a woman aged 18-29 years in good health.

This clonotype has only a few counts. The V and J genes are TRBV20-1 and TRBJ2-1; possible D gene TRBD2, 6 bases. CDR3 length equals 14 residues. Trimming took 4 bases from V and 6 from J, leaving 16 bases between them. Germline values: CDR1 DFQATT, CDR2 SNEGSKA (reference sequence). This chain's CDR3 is CSATSTGEINEQFF. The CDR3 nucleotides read TGCAGTGCTACCTCCACGGGAGAAATCAATGAGCAGTTCTTC.

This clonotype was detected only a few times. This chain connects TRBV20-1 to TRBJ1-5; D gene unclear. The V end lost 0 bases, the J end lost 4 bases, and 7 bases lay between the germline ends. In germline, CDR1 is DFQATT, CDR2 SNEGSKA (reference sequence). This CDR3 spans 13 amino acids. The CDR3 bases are TGCAGTGCTAGAGATTTCGCTAATCAGCCCCAGCATTTT. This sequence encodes CSARDFANQPQHF.

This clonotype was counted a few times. CDR3 sequence reads: CASSYRQGIYGYTF. In nucleotides, the CDR3 is TGTGCCAGCAGTTACAGGCAGGGAATCTATGGCTACACCTTC. J is TRBJ1-2 and V is TRBV6-5; D may be TRBD1 (5 bases). CDR1 is MNHEY and CDR2 is SVGAGI in the germline V gene. The CDR3 consists of 14 residues. Trimming removed 2 bases at V and 4 bases at J, with 11 bases between.

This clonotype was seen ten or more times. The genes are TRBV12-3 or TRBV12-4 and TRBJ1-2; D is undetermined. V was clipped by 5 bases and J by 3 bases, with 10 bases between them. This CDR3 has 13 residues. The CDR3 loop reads CASSPLVDYGYTF. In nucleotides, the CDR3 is TGTGCCAGCAGTCCCCTTGTTGACTATGGCTACACCTTC.

Written as DNA, the CDR3 is TGTGCCAGCAGCCTGGCCGCGGGAGGGCTGTATTTT. It specifies CASSLAAGGLYF. The chain carries TRBV7-9 and TRBJ2-3; 9 bases are shared with TRBD2. CDR1 is SEHNR and CDR2 is FQNEAQ in the germline V gene (reference sequence). CDR3 length: 12 residues. Trimming cost V 5 bases and J 14 bases; bases outside gene matches: 8. The full variable domain, with the rest looked up from reference TRBV7-9 and TRBJ2-3, is DTGVSQNPRHKITKRGQNVTFRCDPISEHNRLYWYRQTLGQGPEFLTYFQNEAQLEKSRLLSDRFSAERPKGSFSTLEIQRTEQGDSAMYLCASSLAAGGLYFGPGTRLTVL.

CDR3 in DNA: TGCGCCAGCAGCTTAAGCGTTGGGGGCCGTCAGCCCCAGCATTTT. As protein: CASSLSVGGRQPQHF. The chain has TRBV5-1 and TRBJ1-5, with D tentatively TRBD1 (6 bases). Between the trimmed V and J ends, which lost 2 bases and 6 bases, there was a span of 15 bases. The CDR3 extends over 15 amino acids. CDR1 is SGHRS and CDR2 is YFSETQ in the germline V gene.

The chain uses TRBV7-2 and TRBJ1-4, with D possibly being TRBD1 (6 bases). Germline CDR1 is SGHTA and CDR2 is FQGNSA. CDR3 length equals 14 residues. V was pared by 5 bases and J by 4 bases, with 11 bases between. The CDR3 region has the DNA TGTGCCAGCAGCCTTAGACAGGTTAATGAAAAACTGTTTTTT. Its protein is CASSLRQVNEKLFF.

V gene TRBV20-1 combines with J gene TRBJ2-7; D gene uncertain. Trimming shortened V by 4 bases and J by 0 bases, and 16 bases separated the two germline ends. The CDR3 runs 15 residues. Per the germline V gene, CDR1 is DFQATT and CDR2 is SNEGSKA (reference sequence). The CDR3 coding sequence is TGCAGTGCTACTCCCCACGTAGGATCCTCCTACGAGCAGTACTTC. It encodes CSATPHVGSSYEQYF.

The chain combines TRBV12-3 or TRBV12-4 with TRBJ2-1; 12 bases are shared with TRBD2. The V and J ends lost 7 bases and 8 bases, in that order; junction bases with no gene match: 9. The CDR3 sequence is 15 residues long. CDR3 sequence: CASTQTSGGLDEQFF. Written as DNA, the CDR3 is TGTGCCAGCACCCAGACTAGCGGGGGTTTGGATGAGCAGTTCTTC.

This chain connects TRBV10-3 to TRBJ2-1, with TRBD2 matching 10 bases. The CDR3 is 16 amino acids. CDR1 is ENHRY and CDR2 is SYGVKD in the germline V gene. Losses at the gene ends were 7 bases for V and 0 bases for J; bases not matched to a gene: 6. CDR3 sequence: CAINPLAGSSYNEQFF. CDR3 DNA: TGTGCCATCAATCCACTAGCGGGGAGCTCCTACAATGAGCAGTTCTTC.

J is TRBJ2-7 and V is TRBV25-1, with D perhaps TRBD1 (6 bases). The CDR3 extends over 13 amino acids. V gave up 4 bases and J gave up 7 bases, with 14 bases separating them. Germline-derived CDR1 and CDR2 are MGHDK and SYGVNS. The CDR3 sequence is CASSAIDRWEQYF. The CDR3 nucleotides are TGTGCCAGCAGTGCTATAGACAGGTGGGAGCAGTACTTC.

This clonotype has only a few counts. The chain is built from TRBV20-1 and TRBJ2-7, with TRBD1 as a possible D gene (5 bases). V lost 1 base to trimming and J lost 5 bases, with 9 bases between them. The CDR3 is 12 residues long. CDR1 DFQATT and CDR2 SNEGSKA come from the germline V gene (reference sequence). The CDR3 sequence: CSARGLGHEQYF. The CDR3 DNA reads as TGCAGTGCTAGAGGTTTGGGGCACGAGCAGTACTTC.

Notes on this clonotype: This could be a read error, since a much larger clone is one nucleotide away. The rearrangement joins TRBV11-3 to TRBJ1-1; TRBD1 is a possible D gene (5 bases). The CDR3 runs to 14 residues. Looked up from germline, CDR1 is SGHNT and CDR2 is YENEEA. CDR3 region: CTSSLVGTNTEAFF. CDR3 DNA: TGTACCAGCAGCTTAGTTGGGACGAACACTGAAGCTTTCTTT.

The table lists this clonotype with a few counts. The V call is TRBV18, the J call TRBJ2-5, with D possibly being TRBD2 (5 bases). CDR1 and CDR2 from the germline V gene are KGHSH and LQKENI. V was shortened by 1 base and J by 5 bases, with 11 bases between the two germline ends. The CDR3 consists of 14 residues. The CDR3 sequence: CASSPRSGEETQYF. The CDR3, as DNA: TGTGCCAGCTCACCACGGTCCGGGGAGGAGACCCAGTACTTC.

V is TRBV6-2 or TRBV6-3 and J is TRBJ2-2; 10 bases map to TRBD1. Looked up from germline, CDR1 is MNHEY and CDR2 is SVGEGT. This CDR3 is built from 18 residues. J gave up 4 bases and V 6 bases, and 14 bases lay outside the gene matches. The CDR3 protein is CASSLRSDRGQVTGELFF. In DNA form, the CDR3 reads TGTGCCAGCAGCCTACGAAGCGACAGGGGGCAAGTCACCGGGGAGCTGTTTTTT.

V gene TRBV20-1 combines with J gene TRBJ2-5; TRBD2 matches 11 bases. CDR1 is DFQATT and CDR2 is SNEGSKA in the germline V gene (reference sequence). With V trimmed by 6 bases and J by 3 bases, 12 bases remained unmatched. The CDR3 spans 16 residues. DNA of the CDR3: TGCAGTGCACCGAGGCTAGCGGGGGGAATCGAAGAGACCCAGTACTTC. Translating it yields CSAPRLAGGIEETQYF.

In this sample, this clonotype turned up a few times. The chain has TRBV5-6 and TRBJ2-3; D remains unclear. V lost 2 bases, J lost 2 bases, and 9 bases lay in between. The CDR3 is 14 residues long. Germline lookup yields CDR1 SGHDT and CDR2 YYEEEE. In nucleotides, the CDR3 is TGTGCCAGCAGCTTCTCGACACCCACAGATACGCAGTATTTT. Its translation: CASSFSTPTDTQYF.

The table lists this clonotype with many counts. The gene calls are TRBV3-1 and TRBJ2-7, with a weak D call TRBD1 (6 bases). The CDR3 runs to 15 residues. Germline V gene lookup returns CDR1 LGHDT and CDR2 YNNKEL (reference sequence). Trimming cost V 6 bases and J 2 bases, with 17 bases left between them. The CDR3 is CASRRQAWETYEQYF. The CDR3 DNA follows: TGTGCCAGCAGGCGACAGGCCTGGGAAACCTACGAGCAGTACTTC.

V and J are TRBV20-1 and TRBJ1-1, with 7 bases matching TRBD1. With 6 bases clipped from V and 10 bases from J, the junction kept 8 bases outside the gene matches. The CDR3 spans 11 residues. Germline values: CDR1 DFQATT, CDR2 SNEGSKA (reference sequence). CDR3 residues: CSAPEGAGAFF. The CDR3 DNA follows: TGCAGTGCGCCCGAGGGGGCGGGAGCTTTCTTT.